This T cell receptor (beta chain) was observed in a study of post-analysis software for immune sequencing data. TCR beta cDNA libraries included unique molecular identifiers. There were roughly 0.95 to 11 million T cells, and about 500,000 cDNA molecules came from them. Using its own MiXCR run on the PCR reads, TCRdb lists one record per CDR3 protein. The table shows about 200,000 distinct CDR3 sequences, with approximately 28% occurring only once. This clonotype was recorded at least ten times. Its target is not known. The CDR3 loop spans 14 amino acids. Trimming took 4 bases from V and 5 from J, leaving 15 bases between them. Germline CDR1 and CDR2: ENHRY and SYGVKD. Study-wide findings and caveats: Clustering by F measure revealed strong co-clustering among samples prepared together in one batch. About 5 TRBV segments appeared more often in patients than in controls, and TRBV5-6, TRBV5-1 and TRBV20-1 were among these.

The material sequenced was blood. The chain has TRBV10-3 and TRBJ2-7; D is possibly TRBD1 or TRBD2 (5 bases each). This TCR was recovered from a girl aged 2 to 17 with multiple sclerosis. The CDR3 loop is CAISGGKVNNEQYF. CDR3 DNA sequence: TGTGCCATCAGTGGGGGGAAAGTGAATAACGAGCAGTACTTC.